This passage covers 27 T cell receptor beta chains from one sample sequenced in a study of T cell responses to AZD1222 COVID-19 vaccine. Profiling relied on immunoSEQ multiplex PCR, and the TCRdb table lists in-frame clones only, not all of them. The data show about 96,000 clones, with 80% to 90% seen just once and around 1.5% held by the top ten. The specimen comprised peripheral blood, sampled on day 0 of AZD1222 vaccination. These receptors were obtained from an adult in good health.

The genes are TRBV20-1 and TRBJ1-1; TRBD1 agrees at 10 bases. There are 15 residues in the CDR3. V shed 3 bases and J 4 bases; nucleotides not matched to a gene: 8. The germline V gene encodes CDR1 DFQATT and CDR2 SNEGSKA (reference sequence). The CDR3 here is CSASKRTGGGTEAFF. DNA of the CDR3: TGCAGTGCTAGTAAAAGGACAGGGGGAGGCACTGAAGCTTTCTTT.

The rearrangement links TRBV2 to TRBJ1-1; D is possibly TRBD1 (5 bases). The V end was cut by 3 bases, the J end by 7 bases, with 15 bases between. This CDR3 has 14 amino acids. Germline V gene data show CDR1 as SNHLY and CDR2 as FYNNEI. Here the CDR3 DNA reads TGTGCCAGCAGTGACAGGGCCAGGGCCCTTGAAGCTTTCTTT. Translating gives CASSDRARALEAFF.

V usage is TRBV6-6 and J usage is TRBJ2-1; D may match TRBD1 or TRBD2 (6 bases each). In germline, CDR1 is MNHNY, CDR2 SVGAGI (reference sequence). The CDR3 has 15 residues. The germline V and J ends were trimmed by 6 bases and 10 bases, with 22 bases remaining between them. CDR3 DNA sequence: TGTGCCAGCAGGCCGACAGGTGGACTATCTTTCGAGCAGTTCTTC. Encoded protein: CASRPTGGLSFEQFF.

This rearrangement joins TRBV5-4 to TRBJ1-1, with 8 bases fitting TRBD1. CDR3 length: 17 amino acids. V lost 4 bases, J lost 3 bases, and 14 bases stayed unmatched. Germline V CDR1 and CDR2: SGHNT, YYREEE (reference sequence). Written as DNA, the CDR3 is TGTGCCAGCAGCCCTTCGGGCAGGGGGCCGGGGGACACTGAAGCTTTCTTT. Protein product: CASSPSGRGPGDTEAFF.

The CDR3 loop reads CASSQAQGPESTGELFF. CDR3 DNA: TGTGCCAGCAGCCAAGCTCAGGGACCAGAAAGCACCGGGGAGCTGTTTTTT. V usage is TRBV4-2 and J usage is TRBJ2-2, with D tentatively TRBD1 or TRBD2 (5 bases each). Germline V gene data show CDR1 as LGHNA and CDR2 as YNFKEQ. V lost 1 base, J lost 4 bases, and 16 bases lay in between. CDR3 size: 17 residues.

This rearrangement joins TRBV7-9 to TRBJ2-4; D is unclear. Trimming cost V 1 base and J 10 bases, with 8 bases left between them. Looked up from germline, CDR1 is SEHNR and CDR2 is FQNEAQ (reference sequence). The CDR3 loop spans 12 amino acids. CDR3 in DNA: TGTGCCAGCAGCTTAGATCTTCCTATTCAGTACTTC. This encodes CASSLDLPIQYF. Full variable domain (rest looked up from reference TRBV7-9 and TRBJ2-4): DTGVSQNPRHKITKRGQNVTFRCDPISEHNRLYWYRQTLGQGPEFLTYFQNEAQLEKSRLLSDRFSAERPKGSFSTLEIQRTEQGDSAMYLCASSLDLPIQYFGAGTRLSVL.

The sample holds one count of this clone. The chain employs TRBV19 and TRBJ1-2; a possible D gene is TRBD1 (5 bases). Per the germline V gene, CDR1 is LNHDA and CDR2 is SQIVND (reference sequence). V was trimmed by 7 bases and J by 8 bases, leaving 20 bases between them. The CDR3 has 14 amino acids. The CDR3 sequence: CASTQGGIGSGYTF. The DNA of the CDR3 is TGTGCCAGTACCCAGGGTGGAATAGGTAGCGGCTACACCTTC. Drawing the rest from reference TRBV19 and TRBJ1-2, the complete variable domain is DGGITQSPKYLFRKEGQNVTLSCEQNLNHDAMYWYRQDPGQGLRLIYYSQIVNDFQKGDIAEGYSVSREKKESFPLTVTSAQKNPTAFYLCASTQGGIGSGYTFGSGTRLTVV.

V usage is TRBV7-2 and J usage is TRBJ1-5; 7 bases align to TRBD1. Germline CDR1 SGHTA, CDR2 FQGNSA. V trimming: 5 bases; J trimming: 0 bases; junction bases outside the gene matches: 4. CDR3 length: 15 amino acids. CDR3 in DNA: TGTGCCAGCAGCGCAGGGGGGGGTAGCAATCAGCCCCAGCATTTT. Amino acids: CASSAGGGSNQPQHF.

This CDR3 is CASGSGAGYEQYF. Here the CDR3 DNA reads TGTGCCAGCGGATCGGGGGCGGGCTACGAGCAGTACTTC. The J gene is TRBJ2-7, the V gene TRBV2; D may be TRBD1 or TRBD2 (6 bases each). This CDR3 spans 13 amino acids. The germline CDR1 and CDR2 sequences are SNHLY and FYNNEI. The germline V and J ends were trimmed by 8 bases and 3 bases, with 14 bases remaining between them.

The genes are TRBV29-1 and TRBJ1-1; D is undetermined. The CDR3 runs 12 residues. The V end was cut by 5 bases, the J end by 0 bases, with 7 bases between. Germline V gene sequence: CDR1 SQVTM, CDR2 ANQGSEA. CDR3: CSVTVMNTEAFF. For the CDR3, the DNA is TGCAGCGTTACTGTGATGAACACTGAAGCTTTCTTT.

This chain connects TRBV7-6 to TRBJ2-5; TRBD2 agrees at 10 bases. The CDR3 covers 16 residues. V was pared by 5 bases and J by 5 bases, with 11 bases of the junction left unmatched. Germline lookup yields CDR1 SGHVS and CDR2 FNYEAQ. The CDR3 loop is CASSPAASSGGETQYF. DNA for the CDR3: TGTGCCAGCAGCCCAGCGGCGTCTAGCGGGGGTGAGACCCAGTACTTC.

This clone was detected a few times. The chain recombines TRBV30 with TRBJ1-2; TRBD1 aligns across 8 bases. The CDR3 runs 14 residues. Trimming cost V 0 bases and J 4 bases; bases outside gene matches: 4. CDR1 and CDR2 (germline): GTSNPN, SVGIG (reference sequence). The CDR3 loop is CAWSVQGGFYGYTF. The CDR3 region has the DNA TGTGCCTGGAGTGTACAGGGGGGGTTCTATGGCTACACCTTC.

This chain connects TRBV13 to TRBJ1-2, with a tentative D call TRBD1 (5 bases). The CDR3 sequence is 15 residues long. CDR1 PRHDT and CDR2 FYEKMQ come from the germline V gene (reference sequence). V was shortened by 5 bases and J by 2 bases, with 15 bases between the two germline ends. CDR3 coding DNA: TGTGCCAGCAGCGAGTCCGGGACTTACAACTATGGCTACACCTTC. Its protein is CASSESGTYNYGYTF. The entire variable domain, with the rest obtained from reference TRBV13 and TRBJ1-2, is as follows: AAGVIQSPRHLIKEKRETATLKCYPIPRHDTVYWYQQGPGQDPQFLISFYEKMQSDKGSIPDRFSAQQFSDYHSELNMSSLELGDSALYFCASSESGTYNYGYTFGSGTRLTVV.

Only one count was recorded for this clone. The chain carries TRBV5-1 and TRBJ2-1; D could derive from TRBD1 or TRBD2 (5 bases each). Germline loops: CDR1 SGHRS, CDR2 YFSETQ. The CDR3 extends over 15 amino acids. V gave up 2 bases and J gave up 5 bases, with 14 bases separating them. CDR3 loop: CASSFRGLEHNEQFF. CDR3 bases: TGCGCCAGCAGCTTCCGGGGCCTCGAACACAATGAGCAGTTCTTC. Full variable domain (rest looked up from reference TRBV5-1 and TRBJ2-1): KAGVTQTPRYLIKTRGQQVTLSCSPISGHRSVSWYQQTPGQGLQFLFEYFSETQRNKGNFPGRFSGRQFSNSRSEMNVSTLELGDSALYLCASSFRGLEHNEQFFGPGTRLTVL.

The chain joins TRBV3-1 (or the pseudogene TRBV3-2) to TRBJ2-1, with D perhaps TRBD1 (6 bases). This CDR3 region has 13 residues. Looked up from germline, CDR1 is LGHDT and CDR2 is YNNKEL (reference sequence). Trimming took off 5 bases at V and 10 bases at J, with 15 bases between the two ends. CDR3 DNA: TGTGCCAGCAGCTGGATCAGGGGAGCCGAGCAGTTCTTC. Its translation: CASSWIRGAEQFF.

The chain carries TRBV27 and TRBJ1-1; D is perhaps TRBD1 (5 bases). Trimming left V 5 bases short and J 10 bases short, with 17 bases between. The CDR3 is 13 residues long. The germline gives CDR1 MNHEY, CDR2 SMNVEV (reference sequence). In nucleotides, the CDR3 is TGTGCCAGCAGTCCCCGGGGGGTCCTGTCAGCTTTCTTT. It translates to CASSPRGVLSAFF.

The chain employs TRBV3-1 (or the pseudogene TRBV3-2) and TRBJ1-6; 10 nucleotides align to TRBD1. This CDR3 is 14 amino acids long. Germline CDR1 is LGHDT and CDR2 is YNNKEL (reference sequence). The V and J ends lost 5 bases and 10 bases, in that order; junction bases with no gene match: 5. The CDR3 DNA follows: TGTGCCAGCAGCACCGGGACAGGGGAATCACCCCTCCACTTT. Amino acid sequence: CASSTGTGESPLHF.

The chain combines TRBV6-5 with TRBJ2-5; no reliable D call. The germline CDR1 and CDR2 sequences are MNHEY and SVGAGI. The CDR3 is 16 residues long. V was clipped by 0 bases and J by 1 base, with 12 bases between them. The DNA for the CDR3 is TGTGCCAGCAGTTACTCGACCGAAAATTCCCAAGAGACCCAGTACTTC. It specifies CASSYSTENSQETQYF.

The chain links TRBV10-3 to TRBJ1-6; D perhaps matches TRBD1 (5 bases). Germline V lookup: CDR1 ENHRY, CDR2 SYGVKD. V lost 3 bases, J lost 9 bases, and 12 bases lay in between. The CDR3 loop spans 14 amino acids. CDR3 region: CAISEARVRSPLHF. The CDR3 DNA follows: TGTGCCATCAGTGAAGCCAGGGTTCGTTCACCCCTCCACTTT.

V usage is TRBV9 and J usage is TRBJ2-5, with 11 bases matching TRBD2. The CDR3 is made up of 16 amino acids. Germline V gene data show CDR1 as SGDLS and CDR2 as YYNGEE. The J segment lost 3 bases and the V segment lost 4 bases, leaving 8 bases of the junction unmatched. The CDR3 bases are TGTGCCAGCAGCATCACTAGCGGGGGTAGCAAAGAGACCCAGTACTTC. Encoded protein: CASSITSGGSKETQYF.

V is TRBV5-1 and J is TRBJ1-2, with 11 positions matching TRBD1. With V trimmed by 4 bases and J by 4 bases, 15 bases remained unmatched. The CDR3 sequence is 18 residues long. The germline V gene encodes CDR1 SGHRS and CDR2 YFSETQ. The CDR3 DNA is TGCGCCAGCAGCCCGGGGGGGACAGGGGGACGAGGGACCTATGGCTACACCTTC. Amino acid sequence: CASSPGGTGGRGTYGYTF.

The chain combines TRBV5-1 with TRBJ2-5; TRBD1 agrees at 9 bases. This CDR3 comprises 13 residues. The trim removed 8 bases at V and 4 bases at J, leaving 6 bases unmatched. In germline, CDR1 is SGHRS, CDR2 YFSETQ. CDR3 coding DNA: TGCGCCAGTTCCGGGACAGGGTTAGAGACCCAGTACTTC. It is translated as CASSGTGLETQYF.

This clone appeared a single time. The chain is built from TRBV9 and TRBJ1-2; 8 bases line up with TRBD1. V was pared by 0 bases and J by 6 bases, with 10 bases of the junction left unmatched. Germline CDR1 and CDR2: SGDLS and YYNGEE. This CDR3 region has 16 residues. The DNA for the CDR3 is TGTGCCAGCAGCGTAGGGGCAGGGGGCCAGGGGCATGGCTACACCTTC. This codes for CASSVGAGGQGHGYTF.

The chain links TRBV19 to TRBJ1-1, with TRBD1 identical over 7 bases. Germline V CDR1 and CDR2: LNHDA, SQIVND (reference sequence). The V segment lost 4 bases and the J segment 0 bases; nucleotides outside the gene matches: 11. CDR3 length equals 17 residues. CDR3 loop: CASSTGPGQNLNTEAFF. The DNA of the CDR3 is TGTGCCAGTAGTACCGGCCCGGGACAGAACTTGAACACTGAAGCTTTCTTT.

This rearrangement joins TRBV2 to TRBJ1-3; 7 bases are a match to TRBD1. Germline CDR1 and CDR2: SNHLY and FYNNEI. The CDR3 runs 15 residues. After removal of 8 bases from V and 0 bases from J, the junction contained 7 bases not matched to a gene. The CDR3 DNA reads as TGTGCCAGCGGAGCTTACAGGGGCTCTGGAAACACCATATATTTT. This translates into CASGAYRGSGNTIYF.

This clone turned up a few times. The chain recombines TRBV5-6 with TRBJ1-2; the D gene is possibly TRBD1 (6 bases). The CDR3 sequence is 13 residues long. Trimming removed 3 bases at V and 7 bases at J, with 13 bases between. Looked up from germline, CDR1 is SGHDT and CDR2 is YYEEEE. Here the CDR3 DNA reads TGTGCCAGCAGCTCAATACAGGGCACTGGCTACACCTTC. Translating gives CASSSIQGTGYTF.

The V and J genes are TRBV7-9 and TRBJ1-3; D may be TRBD1 (6 bases). CDR3 length equals 15 residues. The germline V and J ends were trimmed by 1 base and 3 bases, with 10 bases remaining between them. Germline V lookup: CDR1 SEHNR, CDR2 FQNEAQ (reference sequence). The CDR3, as DNA: TGTGCCAGCAGCTTAGACCACAGGGATGGAAACACCATATATTTT. Its translation is CASSLDHRDGNTIYF.